The source of this TCR beta chain is a study of post-analysis software for immune sequencing data. Study at large: Secondary progressive, relapsing-remitting and progressive-relapsing multiple sclerosis were among the included disease courses.

On this clonotype itself: What it recognizes is unknown.

cDNA libraries for TCR beta contained unique molecular identifiers. One entry per CDR3 protein results from TCRdb running MiXCR on the PCR reads. This sample has roughly 670,000 distinct CDR3 sequences; more than 50% occur once, and the top ten carry about 10%. General observations from the study: With TRBV5-6, TRBV5-1 and TRBV20-1 included, roughly five TRBV segments were more frequent in patients than in controls.

The CDR3 spans 13 residues. V lost 4 bases, J lost 4 bases, and 3 bases stayed unmatched. Germline CDR1 and CDR2: SGHVS and FNYEAQ. This receptor was identified in a girl aged 2 to 10 with multiple sclerosis. Input material: blood. The chain carries TRBV7-6 and TRBJ2-5; 7 bases align to TRBD1. CDR3 sequence reads: CASSYDRVETQYF. The DNA of the CDR3 is TGTGCCAGCAGCTACGACAGGGTAGAGACCCAGTACTTC.